This T cell receptor beta chain emerged from a study of OX40 agonist ivuxolimab in advanced cancers. Study as a whole: Ivuxolimab, an antibody acting as an agonist of OX40 (CD134), was used to treat patients. Study results and limitations: Antigen specificity was not determined for the expanded peripheral T cells.

Comments on this clone: The antigen remains undetermined.

The CDR3 has 13 amino acids. Germline lookup yields CDR1 LGHNA and CDR2 YNFKEQ. Trimming took off 4 bases at V and 0 bases at J, with 7 bases between the two ends. This table comes from immunoSEQ multiplex PCR, and its TCRdb copy is limited to in-frame clones, with some not included. In the table there are some 64,000 clones, 65% to 90% of which are singletons. Sample: CD4+ or CD8+ T cells sorted from blood, taken in a trial of the OX40 agonist ivuxolimab. The sequence derives from an adult with an advanced solid tumor such as melanoma, head and neck, liver or kidney cancer. This chain uses TRBV4-2 with TRBJ2-7; D is unclear. The DNA of the CDR3 is TGTGCCAGCAGCCGACGGGCCTCCTACGAGCAGTACTTC. This translates into CASSRRASYEQYF.